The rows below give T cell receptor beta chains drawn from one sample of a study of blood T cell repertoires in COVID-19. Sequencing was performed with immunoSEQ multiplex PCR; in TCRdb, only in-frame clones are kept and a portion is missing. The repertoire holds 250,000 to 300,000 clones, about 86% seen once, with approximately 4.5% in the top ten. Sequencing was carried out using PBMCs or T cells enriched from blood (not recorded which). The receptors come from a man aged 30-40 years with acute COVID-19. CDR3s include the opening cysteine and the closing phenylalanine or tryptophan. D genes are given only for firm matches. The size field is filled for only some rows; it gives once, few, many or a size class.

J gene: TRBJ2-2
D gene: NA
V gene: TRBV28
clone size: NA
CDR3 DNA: TGTGCCAGCAGTACCGCGGACAGATACACCGGGGAGCTGTTTTTT
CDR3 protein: CASSTADRYTGELFF

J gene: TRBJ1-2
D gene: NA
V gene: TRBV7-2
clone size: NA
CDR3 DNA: TGTGCCAGCAGCTCACGCGGGAGGCAGGCCCTCTATGGCTACACCTTC
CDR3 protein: CASSSRGRQALYGYTF

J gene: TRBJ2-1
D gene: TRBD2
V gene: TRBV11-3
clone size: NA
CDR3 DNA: TGTGCCAGCAGCAAAAGGGACTACTATGAGCAGTTCTTC
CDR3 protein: CASSKRDYYEQFF

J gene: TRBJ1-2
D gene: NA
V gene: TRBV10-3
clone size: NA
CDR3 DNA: TGTGCCATCACCGAGGGTAGGAAATCGGATGGCTACACCTTC
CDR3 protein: CAITEGRKSDGYTF

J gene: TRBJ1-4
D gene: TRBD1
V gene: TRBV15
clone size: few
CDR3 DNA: TGTGCCACCAGGAGGGACAGTACTAATGAAAAACTGTTTTTT
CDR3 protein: CATRRDSTNEKLFF

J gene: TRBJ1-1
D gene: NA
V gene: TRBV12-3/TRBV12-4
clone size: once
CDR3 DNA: TGTGCCAGCAGTTTAAGGTGGGGGGAGGCTTTCTTT
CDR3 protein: CASSLRWGEAFF

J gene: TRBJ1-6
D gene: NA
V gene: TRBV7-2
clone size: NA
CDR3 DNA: TGTGCCAGCAGCTCGGGGGGCCGGCTCGGCAATTCACCCCTCCACTTT
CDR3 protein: CASSSGGRLGNSPLHF

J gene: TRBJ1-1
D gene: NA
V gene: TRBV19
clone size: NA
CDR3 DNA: TGTGCCAGTAGTACGACAGTTAACACTGAAGCTTTCTTT
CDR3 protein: CASSTTVNTEAFF

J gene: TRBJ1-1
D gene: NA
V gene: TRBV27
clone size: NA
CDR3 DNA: TGTGCCAGCGCAACACGCCCGGGGGTTGAAGCTTTCTTT
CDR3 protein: CASATRPGVEAFF

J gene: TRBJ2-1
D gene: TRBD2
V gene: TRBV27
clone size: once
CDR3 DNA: TGTGCCAGCAGTTCGATTAGCGGGACAGAGCAGTTCTTC
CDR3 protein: CASSSISGTEQFF

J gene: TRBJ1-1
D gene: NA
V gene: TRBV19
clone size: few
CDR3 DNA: TGTGCCAGTTCGGACAGACCCAACACTGAAGCTTTCTTT
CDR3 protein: CASSDRPNTEAFF

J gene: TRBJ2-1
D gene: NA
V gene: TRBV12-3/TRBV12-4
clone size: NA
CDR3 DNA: TGTGCCAGCAGTGCGGTGAAACGGCAGTTCTTC
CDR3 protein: CASSAVKRQFF

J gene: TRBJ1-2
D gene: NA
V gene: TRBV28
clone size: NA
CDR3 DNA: TGTGCCAGCAGTTCCAGGACAGCAAATAACTATGGCTACACCTTC
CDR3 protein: CASSSRTANNYGYTF

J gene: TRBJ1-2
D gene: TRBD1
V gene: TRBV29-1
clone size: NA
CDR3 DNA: TGCAGCGTTTATAAGGGGGCGGAGGGCTACACCTTC
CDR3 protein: CSVYKGAEGYTF

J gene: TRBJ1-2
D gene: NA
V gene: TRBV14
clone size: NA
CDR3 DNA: TGTGCCAGCAGCCGGGCTGGGGCCGTTAACTATGGCTACACCTTC
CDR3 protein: CASSRAGAVNYGYTF

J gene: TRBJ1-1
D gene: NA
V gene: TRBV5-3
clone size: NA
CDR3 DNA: TGTGCCAGAAGCTTGGCTGGGGCAGGGAACACTGAAGCTTTCTTT
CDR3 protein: CARSLAGAGNTEAFF

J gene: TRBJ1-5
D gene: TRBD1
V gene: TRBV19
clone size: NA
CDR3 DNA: TGTGCCAGTGTAGGGACAGGGGGCAATCAGCCCCAGCATTTT
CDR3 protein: CASVGTGGNQPQHF

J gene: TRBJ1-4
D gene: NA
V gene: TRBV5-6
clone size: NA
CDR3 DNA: TGTGCCAGCAGCTTGTTCGGGGAAAAACTGTTTTTT
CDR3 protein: CASSLFGEKLFF

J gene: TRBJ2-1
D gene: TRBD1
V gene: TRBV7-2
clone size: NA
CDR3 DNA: TGTGCCAGCAGCTCCCACAGGGGGCAGGTAAATGAGCAGTTCTTC
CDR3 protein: CASSSHRGQVNEQFF

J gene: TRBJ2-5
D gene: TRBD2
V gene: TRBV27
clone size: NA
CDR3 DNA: TGTGCCAGCAGTTCCCCGGGAGCGGGGGGGCGGGAGACCCAGTACTTC
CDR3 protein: CASSSPGAGGRETQYF

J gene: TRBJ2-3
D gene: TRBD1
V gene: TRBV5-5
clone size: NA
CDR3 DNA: TGTGCCAGCAGCAAGGGACAGGGGTCCACAGATACGCAGTATTTT
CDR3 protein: CASSKGQGSTDTQYF

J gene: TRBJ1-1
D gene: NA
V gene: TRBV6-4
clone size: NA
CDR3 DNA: TGTGCCAGCAGTGACACCGCAGAGAACACTGAAGCTTTCTTT
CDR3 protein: CASSDTAENTEAFF

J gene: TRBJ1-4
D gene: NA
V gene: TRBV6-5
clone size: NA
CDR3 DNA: TGTGCCAGCAGTACGTCAGGTGCAACTAATGAAAAACTGTTTTTT
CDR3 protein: CASSTSGATNEKLFF

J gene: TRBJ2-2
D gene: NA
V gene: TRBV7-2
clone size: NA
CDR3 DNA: TGTGCCAGCAGCTTAGGGCTGGCGAACACCGGGGAGCTGTTTTTT
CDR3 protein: CASSLGLANTGELFF

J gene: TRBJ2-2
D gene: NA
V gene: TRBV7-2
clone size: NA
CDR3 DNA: TGTGCCAGCAGCTTAGTCTCTAGCGCAAGGAACACCGGGGAGCTGTTTTTT
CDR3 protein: CASSLVSSARNTGELFF

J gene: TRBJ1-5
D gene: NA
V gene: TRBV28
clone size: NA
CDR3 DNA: TGTGCCAGCAGTCCTCCTGGCCAGCCCCAGCATTTT
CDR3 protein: CASSPPGQPQHF

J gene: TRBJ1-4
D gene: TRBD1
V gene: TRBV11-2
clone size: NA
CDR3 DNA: TGTGCCAGCAGCCTAAAGGGACAGGCAACTAATGAAAAACTGTTTTTT
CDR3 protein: CASSLKGQATNEKLFF

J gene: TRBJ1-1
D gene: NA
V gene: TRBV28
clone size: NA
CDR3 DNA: TGTGCCAGCAGTGCCCCCAGGGGCCCTAACACTGAAGCTTTCTTT
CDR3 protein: CASSAPRGPNTEAFF

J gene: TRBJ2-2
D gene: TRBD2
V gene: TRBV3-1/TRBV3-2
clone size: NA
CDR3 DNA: TGTGCCAGCAGCCAAGAACGGGCTAGCGGGGGGACCTTGAAGCTGTTTTTT
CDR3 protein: CASSQERASGGTLKLFF

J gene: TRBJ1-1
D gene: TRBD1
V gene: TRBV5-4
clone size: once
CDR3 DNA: TGTGCCAGCAGCTTGGGACAGGGTGGGAACACTGAAGCTTTCTTT
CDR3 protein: CASSLGQGGNTEAFF

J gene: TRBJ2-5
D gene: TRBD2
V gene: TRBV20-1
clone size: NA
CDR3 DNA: TGCAGTGCTAGTACTAGCGGGAGGGCCCTCAAGACCCAGTACTTC
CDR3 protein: CSASTSGRALKTQYF

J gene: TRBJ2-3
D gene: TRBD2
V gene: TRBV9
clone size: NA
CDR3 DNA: TGTGCCAGCAGCCTCCGACTAGCGGGCCCGGGAGATACGCAGTATTTT
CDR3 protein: CASSLRLAGPGDTQYF

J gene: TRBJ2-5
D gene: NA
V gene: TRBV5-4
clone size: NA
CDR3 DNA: TGTGCCAGCAGCTTGGGTGGAGGGCAAGAGACCCAGTACTTC
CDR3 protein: CASSLGGGQETQYF